This T cell receptor (beta chain) emerged from a study of response to subunit inactivated influenza vaccine. This clonotype has a handful of counts. From the RT-PCR reads, TCRdb called clonotypes with MiXCR, one entry per CDR3 protein. The data hold approximately 490,000 distinct CDR3 sequences, with about 7.2% observed a single time. The V gene end was trimmed by 1 base and the J gene end by 15 bases; junction bases not matched to a gene: 12. CDR1 and CDR2 (germline): SGHTA, FQGNSA. CDR3 size: 15 residues. The sequence derives from a man aged 50 to 75 who received an inactivated influenza vaccine. The rearrangement uses TRBV7-2 and TRBJ2-1; 10 positions agree with TRBD2. Sequences were derived from PBMCs from blood, sampled roughly 24 months after vaccination. CDR3 amino acids: CASSLVASGGRGGFF. For the CDR3, the DNA is TGTGCCAGCAGCTTAGTCGCTAGCGGGGGACGCGGGGGGTTCTTC.